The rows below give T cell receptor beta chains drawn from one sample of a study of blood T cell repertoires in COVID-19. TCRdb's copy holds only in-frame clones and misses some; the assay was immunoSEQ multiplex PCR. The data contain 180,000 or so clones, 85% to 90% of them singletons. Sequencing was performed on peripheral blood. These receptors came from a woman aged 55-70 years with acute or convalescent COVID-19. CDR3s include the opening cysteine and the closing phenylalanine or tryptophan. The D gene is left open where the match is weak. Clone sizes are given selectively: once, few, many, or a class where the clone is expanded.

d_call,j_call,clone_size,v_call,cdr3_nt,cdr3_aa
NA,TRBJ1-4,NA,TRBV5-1,TGCGCCAGCAGCTTGGACAGGGTAGTTGAAAAACTGTTTTTT,CASSLDRVVEKLFF
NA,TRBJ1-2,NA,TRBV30,TGTGCCTGGATGACAGCTAACTATGGCTACACCTTC,CAWMTANYGYTF
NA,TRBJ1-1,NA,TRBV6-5,TGTGCCAGCAGATCCACAGCTGAAGCTTTCTTT,CASRSTAEAFF
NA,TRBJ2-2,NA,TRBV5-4,TGTGCCAGCAGCCCCGGGCGGGGGCCACTAGCCGGGGAGCTGTTTTTT,CASSPGRGPLAGELFF
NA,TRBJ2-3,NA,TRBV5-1,TGCGCCAGCAGTGTGGGGGCTAGCACAGATACGCAGTATTTT,CASSVGASTDTQYF
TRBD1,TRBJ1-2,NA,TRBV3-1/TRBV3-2,TGTGCCAGCAGCCGGGGACAGGCTTATGGCTACACCTTC,CASSRGQAYGYTF
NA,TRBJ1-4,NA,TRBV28,TGTGCCAGCAGTTTAGATGGGGGCCTCGGCCTGTTTTTT,CASSLDGGLGLFF
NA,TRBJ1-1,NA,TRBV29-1,TGCAGCGTTGATAGGAGAAAAGAAGCTTTCTTT,CSVDRRKEAFF
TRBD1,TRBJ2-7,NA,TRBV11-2,TGTGCCAGCAGCCTCACGGGACAGGACTCCTACGAGCAGTACTTC,CASSLTGQDSYEQYF
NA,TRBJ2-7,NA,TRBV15,TGTGCCACCAGCAGAGATGTAGAGGGCTACGAGCAGTACTTC,CATSRDVEGYEQYF
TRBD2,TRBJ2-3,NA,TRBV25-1,TGTGCCAGCAGTGGCGGACTAGCGCGAGAGGGGGATACGCAGTATTTT,CASSGGLAREGDTQYF
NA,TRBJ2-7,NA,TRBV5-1,TGCGCCAGCAGCTTGGGGGTGCTAGCCTACGAGCAGTACTTC,CASSLGVLAYEQYF
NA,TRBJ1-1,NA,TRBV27,TGTGCCAGTTTAGGGAGCTGGGGTGAAGCTTTCTTT,CASLGSWGEAFF
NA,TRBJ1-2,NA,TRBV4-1,TGCGCCAGCAGCCAAGTCGGGGAAGCCGGGTTCTATGGCTACACCTTC,CASSQVGEAGFYGYTF
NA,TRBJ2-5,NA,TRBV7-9,TGTGCCAGCAGCTACCCCGTCACAGACCGCCAAGAGACCCAGTACTTC,CASSYPVTDRQETQYF
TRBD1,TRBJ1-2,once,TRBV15,TGTGCCACCAGCATGAGCGGGCCAGGGGGTCTCCCGGGCTATGGCTACACCTTC,CATSMSGPGGLPGYGYTF
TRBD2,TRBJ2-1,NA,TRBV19,TGTGCCAGTACCCCACGAGCGGGAGGGCCCAATGAGCAGTTCTTC,CASTPRAGGPNEQFF
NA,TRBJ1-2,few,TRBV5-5,TGTGCCAGCAGCTTGGGCCAGATCTATGGCTACACCTTC,CASSLGQIYGYTF
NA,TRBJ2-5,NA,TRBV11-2,TGTGCCAGCAGCTTAGACGGGACTGATCAAGAGACCCAGTACTTC,CASSLDGTDQETQYF
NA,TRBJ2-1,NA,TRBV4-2,TGTGCCAGCAGCCCCGGGCGCGGGGACCTTTTGAGTAATGAGCAGTTCTTC,CASSPGRGDLLSNEQFF
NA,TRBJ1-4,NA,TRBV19,TGTGCCAGTAGTGTCCTCGGGATCGAAAATGAAAAACTGTTTTTT,CASSVLGIENEKLFF
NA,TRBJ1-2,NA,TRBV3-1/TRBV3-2,TGTGCCAGCAGCCAAGTCGGAGGGTTTGGCTACACCTTC,CASSQVGGFGYTF
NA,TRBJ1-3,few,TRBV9,TGTGCCAGCAGCGAGACAGTAAGCTCTGGAAACACCATATATTTT,CASSETVSSGNTIYF
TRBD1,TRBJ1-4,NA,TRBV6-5,TGTGCCAGCAGCTCCCTAGGGGGCGCGAGGGAAAAACTGTTTTTT,CASSSLGGAREKLFF
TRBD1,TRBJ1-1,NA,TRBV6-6,TGTGCCGGCAGCCACACAGGGGAACCGAACACTGAAGCTTTCTTT,CAGSHTGEPNTEAFF
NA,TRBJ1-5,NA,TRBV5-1,TGCGCCAGCAGCTGGCGGAGGCCAGCTAATAGCAATCAGCCCCAGCATTTT,CASSWRRPANSNQPQHF